These 6 T cell receptor beta chains came from one sample sequenced in a study of sequential checkpoint blockade in melanoma (dated by TCRdb to the late 2010s). The sample's treatment or condition label, in plain terms: randomized to nivolumab then ipilimumab (arm A) or the reverse (arm B). Library preparation used the immunoSEQ multiplex PCR assay. TCRdb provides this immuneACCESS table in a form limited to in-frame rearrangements. Some clones are lacking; in checked studies, under half of them reflect an unresolved V gene, and why the rest are absent is not known. In all, the sample holds some 22,000 clones, and around 26% of those were seen once. Of the sample, roughly 7% falls within the top ten clones. The sequenced sample was tumor tissue (inferred from file names), obtained from a patient given nivolumab and ipilimumab in sequence. The receptors stem from a human donor with melanoma.

This chain joins TRBV5-1 and TRBJ2-5; tentatively, D is TRBD1 or TRBD2 (5 bases each). With 2 bases removed from V and 2 bases from J, the gap between germline ends came to 10 bases. CDR1 is SGHRS, CDR2 YFSETQ, per germline. The CDR3 covers 14 residues. CDR3 coding DNA: TGCGCCAGCAGCTTTTGGGGACCACAAGAGACCCAGTACTTC. Translation: CASSFWGPQETQYF. Full variable domain (rest looked up from reference TRBV5-1 and TRBJ2-5): KAGVTQTPRYLIKTRGQQVTLSCSPISGHRSVSWYQQTPGQGLQFLFEYFSETQRNKGNFPGRFSGRQFSNSRSEMNVSTLELGDSALYLCASSFWGPQETQYFGPGTRLLVL.

V is TRBV7-2 and J is TRBJ1-2; D may be TRBD1 (5 bases). This CDR3 is 14 amino acids long. Germline CDR1 SGHTA, CDR2 FQGNSA. The V gene lost 2 bases and the J gene lost 0 bases, with 7 bases spanning the gap. In DNA, the CDR3 is TGTGCCAGCAGCTTATCGACAGCTAACTATGGCTACACCTTC. This codes for CASSLSTANYGYTF.

This clone occurred a few times. The chain joins TRBV6-8 to TRBJ1-1; D gene ambiguous. V lost 7 bases to trimming and J lost 5 bases, with 14 bases between them. Per germline, CDR1 MNHGY and CDR2 SAAAGT. The CDR3 totals 13 residues. The CDR3: CASTPSGRTEAFF. CDR3 coding DNA: TGTGCCAGCACCCCGTCGGGGAGAACTGAAGCTTTCTTT.

By proportion, this clone is medium-sized. The chain links TRBV30 to TRBJ1-2; unclear D gene. The CDR3 has 14 amino acids. The V gene's germline CDR1 is GTSNPN and CDR2 SVGIG (reference sequence). V gave up 2 bases and J gave up 0 bases, with 10 bases separating them. CDR3 residues: CAWSHRTSNYGYTF. Here the CDR3 DNA reads TGTGCCTGGAGTCACCGGACTTCTAACTATGGCTACACCTTC.

This clone is labeled medium-sized. In nucleotides, the CDR3 is TGTGCCAGTAGTATGGTAGGGACTAGTGATTACAATGAGCAGTTCTTC. Translated: CASSMVGTSDYNEQFF. This sequence joins TRBV19 and TRBJ2-1; 8 nucleotides align to TRBD2. CDR1 LNHDA and CDR2 SQIVND come from the germline V gene (reference sequence). The CDR3 is made up of 16 amino acids. Trimming cost V 3 bases and J 4 bases; bases outside gene matches: 8.

The CDR3 nucleotides are TGTGCCAGCTCTGACCGGCTACAAGAGACCCAGTACTTC. It is translated as CASSDRLQETQYF. The chain couples TRBV18 to TRBJ2-5; D not resolved. The CDR3 has 13 amino acids. The V gene's germline CDR1 is KGHSH and CDR2 LQKENI. Trimming removed 6 bases at V and 2 bases at J, with 10 bases between.